Following are 24 T cell receptor beta chains from one sample sequenced in a study of blood T cell repertoires in COVID-19. This table comes from immunoSEQ multiplex PCR, and its TCRdb copy is limited to in-frame clones, with some not included. The sample includes approximately 180,000 clones, 88% of them seen just once. The sample was peripheral blood. Every receptor here comes from a man aged 40-55 years with active or convalescent COVID-19.

The chain combines TRBV13 with TRBJ1-2, with 9 bases that match TRBD1. Germline V CDR1 and CDR2: PRHDT, FYEKMQ (reference sequence). The V gene end was trimmed by 5 bases and the J gene end by 4 bases; junction bases not matched to a gene: 11. This CDR3 has 16 amino acids. DNA for the CDR3: TGTGCCAGCAGCATAGCGGACAGGGGCAATTTCTATGGCTACACCTTC. This sequence encodes CASSIADRGNFYGYTF.

V usage is TRBV5-6 and J usage is TRBJ2-2, with D perhaps matching TRBD1 (6 bases). This CDR3 comprises 16 residues. Germline CDR1 reads SGHDT; CDR2 reads YYEEEE. Trimming pared 5 bases from V and 1 base from J, leaving 15 bases between. The CDR3 DNA sequence: TGTGCCAGCAGTTACGCAGGGGTTTGGAACACCGGGGAGCTGTTTTTT. Translating gives CASSYAGVWNTGELFF.

The V and J genes are TRBV9 and TRBJ2-2, with TRBD1 identical over 7 bases. Germline V lookup: CDR1 SGDLS, CDR2 YYNGEE. V lost 1 base, J lost 6 bases, and 3 bases stayed unmatched. The CDR3 loop spans 14 amino acids. The CDR3 protein is CASSVTTGAGELFF. In DNA, the CDR3 is TGTGCCAGCAGCGTAACTACAGGGGCCGGGGAGCTGTTTTTT. Supplemented by reference TRBV9 and TRBJ2-2, the full variable domain reads DSGVTQTPKHLITATGQRVTLRCSPRSGDLSVYWYQQSLDQGLQFLIQYYNGEERAKGNILERFSAQQFPDLHSELNLSSLELGDSALYFCASSVTTGAGELFFGEGSRLTVL.

The V gene is TRBV21-1, the J gene TRBJ1-2. TRBV21-1 is labeled a pseudogene. The CDR3 is 15 amino acids. The CDR3, as DNA: TGTGCCAGCAGCCACTTGACCCGGAGCAGCTATGGCTACACCTTC. This gives the protein CASSHLTRSSYGYTF.

The chain joins TRBV11-2 to TRBJ2-3, with D perhaps matching TRBD2 (6 bases). The CDR3 consists of 14 residues. CDR1 SGHAT and CDR2 FQNNGV come from the germline V gene. Trimming removed 6 bases from V and 6 bases from J, with 16 bases in between. CDR3 DNA sequence: TGTGCCAGCAGATCTTTAGGCGGGGAGGATACGCAGTATTTT. Translating gives CASRSLGGEDTQYF.

The gene calls are TRBV7-9 and TRBJ1-1; D is ambiguous. Germline V CDR1 and CDR2: SEHNR, FQNEAQ (reference sequence). This CDR3 is built from 12 residues. Between the trimmed V and J ends, which lost 3 bases and 8 bases, there was a span of 10 bases. CDR3 nucleotides: TGTGCCAGCAGCTTGCCAGGATTGGAAGCTTTCTTT. It translates to CASSLPGLEAFF.

The chain couples TRBV9 to TRBJ1-2, with D uncertain. The CDR3 has 15 amino acids. Trimming removed 4 bases at V and 7 bases at J, with 20 bases between. The germline gives CDR1 SGDLS, CDR2 YYNGEE. The CDR3 protein is CASSPSEGEGLGYTF. In nucleotides, the CDR3 is TGTGCCAGCAGCCCTTCCGAGGGCGAGGGCCTTGGCTACACCTTC.

The V call is TRBV28, the J call TRBJ2-7; the D is unclear. Trimming stripped 3 bases from V and 0 bases from J, with 6 bases between. There are 13 residues in the CDR3. The germline gives CDR1 MDHEN, CDR2 SYDVKM. CDR3 DNA sequence: TGTGCCAGCAGTTTGGTCAGCTCCTACGAGCAGTACTTC. Protein product: CASSLVSSYEQYF.

This rearrangement joins TRBV5-1 to TRBJ1-2; 10 bases fit TRBD1. The CDR3 totals 16 residues. The germline V gene has CDR1 SGHRS and CDR2 YFSETQ. The ends lost 1 base at V and 0 bases at J; junction bases unmatched: 3. The CDR3 region is CASSLTGQGANYGYTF. Written as DNA, the CDR3 is TGCGCCAGCAGCTTGACAGGACAGGGGGCTAACTATGGCTACACCTTC.

This chain uses TRBV5-4 with TRBJ2-3; 16 nucleotides match TRBD2. Germline V gives CDR1 SGHNT, CDR2 YYREEE (reference sequence). Trimming took 3 bases from V and 4 from J; bases not matched to a gene: 11. The CDR3 totals 19 residues. The CDR3 spells CASSSAGTSGGVGPDTQYF. DNA of the CDR3: TGTGCCAGCAGCTCAGCCGGGACTAGCGGGGGGGTCGGGCCAGATACGCAGTATTTT.

The V call is TRBV11-1, the J call TRBJ1-5; the match to TRBD1 covers 9 bases. V was pared by 4 bases and J by 3 bases, with 4 bases of the junction left unmatched. Germline CDR1 reads SGHAT; CDR2 reads FQDESV (reference sequence). This CDR3 comprises 15 residues. CDR3 amino acids: CASSSHRGPNQPQHF. Written as DNA, the CDR3 is TGTGCCAGCAGCTCCCACAGGGGGCCCAATCAGCCCCAGCATTTT.

The chain links TRBV11-3 to TRBJ2-3, with 12 bases that match TRBD2. V trimming: 5 bases; J trimming: 4 bases; junction bases outside the gene matches: 10. The CDR3 runs to 17 residues. CDR1 is SGHNT and CDR2 is YENEEA in the germline V gene. CDR3: CASSARTLAGGPDTQYF. Written as DNA, the CDR3 is TGTGCCAGCAGCGCTCGCACCCTAGCGGGGGGGCCAGATACGCAGTATTTT.

About this clone itself: Other DNA sequences in the same sample also yield this CDR3. This chain links TRBV5-1 with TRBJ2-3; 9 nucleotides agree with TRBD2. The J segment lost 3 bases and the V segment lost 0 bases, leaving 2 bases of the junction unmatched. Germline CDR1 reads SGHRS; CDR2 reads YFSETQ. The CDR3 runs 15 residues. This chain's CDR3 is CASSLVLAGTDTQYF. CDR3 sequence (DNA): TGCGCCAGCAGCTTGGTCCTAGCGGGGACAGATACGCAGTATTTT.

About this clone: The sample contains more than one DNA sequence encoding this CDR3. The chain uses TRBV24-1 and TRBJ2-1; D unclear. This CDR3 region has 16 residues. CDR1 KGHDR and CDR2 SFDVKD come from the germline V gene. V lost 0 bases and J 0 bases, leaving 8 bases between the germline ends. CDR3 sequence: CATSDLGGSSYNEQFF. CDR3 in DNA: TGTGCCACCAGTGATTTGGGCGGATCCTCCTACAATGAGCAGTTCTTC.

The V gene is TRBV6-1, the J gene TRBJ1-2; the match to TRBD1 covers 7 bases. The germline V gene has CDR1 MNHNS and CDR2 SASEGT. After removal of 2 bases from V and 2 bases from J, the junction contained 11 bases not matched to a gene. The length of the CDR3 is 17 residues. CDR3 protein: CASSEFPGGRTNYGYTF. CDR3 sequence (DNA): TGTGCCAGCAGTGAATTTCCAGGGGGGAGGACCAACTATGGCTACACCTTC.

The rearrangement uses TRBV6-4 and TRBJ2-1; 7 nucleotides line up with TRBD2. With V trimmed by 4 bases and J by 11 bases, 5 bases remained unmatched. The V gene's germline CDR1 is MRHNA and CDR2 SNTAGT. This CDR3 has 12 amino acids. The DNA for the CDR3 is TGTGCCAGCAGTGGGGGGGGACCTAAGCAGTTCTTC. The encoded protein is CASSGGGPKQFF.

The chain combines TRBV3-1 (or the pseudogene TRBV3-2) with TRBJ1-1; 8 bases map to TRBD1. Germline V gene sequence: CDR1 LGHDT, CDR2 YNNKEL (reference sequence). CDR3 length: 15 amino acids. The V segment lost 4 bases and the J segment 4 bases; nucleotides outside the gene matches: 8. The CDR3 coding sequence is TGTGCCAGCAGCCCTCGGTGGACAGGGACCACTGAAGCTTTCTTT. It encodes CASSPRWTGTTEAFF.

The CDR3 region has the DNA TGTGCCAGCAGTTTGGGCAGGGGCCCCTACGAGCAGTACTTC. The encoded protein is CASSLGRGPYEQYF. This chain connects TRBV27 to TRBJ2-7, with D tentatively TRBD1 (6 bases). This CDR3 region has 14 residues. The V gene lost 3 bases and the J gene lost 2 bases, with 11 bases spanning the gap. Germline V gene sequence: CDR1 MNHEY, CDR2 SMNVEV (reference sequence).

This chain connects TRBV4-3 to TRBJ2-7; 11 bases align to TRBD1. Germline V gene sequence: CDR1 LGHNA, CDR2 YSLEER. This CDR3 has 16 amino acids. Losses at the gene ends were 1 base for V and 3 bases for J; bases not matched to a gene: 5. Here the CDR3 reads CASSQGGTGGVYEQYF. The CDR3 nucleotides are TGCGCCAGCAGCCAAGGGGGGACAGGGGGAGTCTACGAGCAGTACTTC.

The chain carries TRBV24-1 and TRBJ2-1; 8 bases are shared with TRBD2. CDR1 KGHDR and CDR2 SFDVKD come from the germline V gene. V lost 5 bases and J lost 6; bases outside the gene matches: 8. This CDR3 region has 15 residues. This CDR3 is CATSGSGTRFNEQFF. CDR3 coding DNA: TGTGCCACCAGTGGGTCCGGGACTAGATTCAATGAGCAGTTCTTC.

The chain recombines TRBV30 with TRBJ2-6, with TRBD1 matching over 8 bases. V lost 0 bases, J lost 0 bases, and 10 bases stayed unmatched. CDR3 length: 19 residues. CDR1 GTSNPN and CDR2 SVGIG come from the germline V gene (reference sequence). The CDR3 sequence: CAWSVVTGALSSGANVLTF. The CDR3 nucleotides are TGTGCCTGGAGTGTAGTGACAGGGGCCTTAAGCTCTGGGGCCAACGTCCTGACTTTC. Together with reference TRBV30 and TRBJ2-6, the CDR3 gives the full variable domain: SQTIHQWPATLVQPVGSPLSLECTVEGTSNPNLYWYRQAAGRGLQLLFYSVGIGQISSEVPQNLSASRPQDRQFILSSKKLLLSDSGFYLCAWSVVTGALSSGANVLTFGAGSRLTVL.

This clone was counted a single time. This chain links TRBV28 with TRBJ1-2; D gene uncertain. CDR3 size: 13 residues. Germline assignment: CDR1 MDHEN and CDR2 SYDVKM. V was trimmed by 7 bases and J by 0 bases, leaving 9 bases between them. The CDR3 loop is CASNGDTNYGYTF. In nucleotides, the CDR3 is TGTGCCAGCAACGGGGATACTAACTATGGCTACACCTTC.

CDR3 DNA: TGTGCCAGCAGTGTAACTAGGACCCTTCTTCACAATGAGCAGTTCTTC. It yields the protein CASSVTRTLLHNEQFF. The chain carries TRBV6-1 and TRBJ2-1; weak D call: TRBD2 (5 bases). Trimming took off 4 bases at V and 5 bases at J, with 18 bases between the two ends. CDR1 and CDR2 (germline): MNHNS, SASEGT. The CDR3 consists of 16 residues.

This chain joins TRBV5-1 and TRBJ2-1; D uncertain. Trimming removed 0 bases at V and 0 bases at J, with 4 bases between. The CDR3 extends over 14 amino acids. The germline CDR1 and CDR2 sequences are SGHRS and YFSETQ. CDR3: CASSLESSYNEQFF. The CDR3 region has the DNA TGCGCCAGCAGCTTGGAGAGCTCCTACAATGAGCAGTTCTTC.